The entry below gives a single T cell receptor (beta chain) sequence along with its context. This sample is drawn from a study of blood T cell repertoires in COVID-19. The overall study: The United States, Italy and Spain provided the acute and convalescent COVID-19 samples. Sample material is recorded as cDNA or gDNA derived from T cells, B-cell-depleted T cells, or PBMCs.

The germline V gene has CDR1 SGDLS and CDR2 YYNGEE. This CDR3 region has 16 residues. V was pared by 4 bases and J by 7 bases, with 15 bases of the junction left unmatched. In the original processing: Nucleated cell counts were estimated from reference gene primer amplification. Assay: immunoSEQ multiplex PCR; the TCRdb copy retains only in-frame clones and omits some. V and J calls and clone size come straight from that table; D and trimming were deduced from the DNA. The sample lists about 140,000 clones, about 76% occurring once. This chain links TRBV9 with TRBJ2-7; 9 nucleotides agree with TRBD1. This clonotype originated in a human donor in a cohort sampled during active COVID-19. The source material was peripheral blood. CDR3: CASSRTDGTGHREQYF. DNA for the CDR3: TGTGCCAGCAGCCGAACCGACGGGACAGGGCATCGTGAGCAGTACTTC.